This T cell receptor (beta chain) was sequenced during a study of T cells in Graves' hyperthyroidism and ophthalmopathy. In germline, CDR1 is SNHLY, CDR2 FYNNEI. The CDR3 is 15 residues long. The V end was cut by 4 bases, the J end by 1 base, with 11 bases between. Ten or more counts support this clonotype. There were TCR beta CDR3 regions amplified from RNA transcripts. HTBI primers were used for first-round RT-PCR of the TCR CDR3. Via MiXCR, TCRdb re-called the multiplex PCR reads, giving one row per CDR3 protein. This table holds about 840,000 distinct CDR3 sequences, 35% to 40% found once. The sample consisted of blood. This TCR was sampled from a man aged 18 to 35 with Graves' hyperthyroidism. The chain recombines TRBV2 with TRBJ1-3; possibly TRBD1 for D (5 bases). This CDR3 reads CASSAGGASGNTIYF. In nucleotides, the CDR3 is TGTGCCAGCAGTGCAGGAGGGGCTTCTGGAAACACCATATATTTT.